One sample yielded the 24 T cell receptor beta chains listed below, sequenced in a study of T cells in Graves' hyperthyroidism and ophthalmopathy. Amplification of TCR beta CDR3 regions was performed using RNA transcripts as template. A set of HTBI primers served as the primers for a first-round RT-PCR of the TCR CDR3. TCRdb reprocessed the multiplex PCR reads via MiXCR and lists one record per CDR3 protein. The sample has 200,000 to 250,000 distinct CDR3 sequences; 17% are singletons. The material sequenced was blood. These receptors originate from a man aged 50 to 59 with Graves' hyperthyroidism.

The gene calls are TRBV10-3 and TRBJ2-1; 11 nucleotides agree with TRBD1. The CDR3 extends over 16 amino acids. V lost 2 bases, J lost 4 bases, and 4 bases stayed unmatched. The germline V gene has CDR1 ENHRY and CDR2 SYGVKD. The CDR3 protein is CAISEPGTGGYNEQFF. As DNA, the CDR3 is TGTGCCATCAGTGAGCCGGGGACAGGGGGATACAATGAGCAGTTCTTC.

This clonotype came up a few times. CDR3 sequence reads: CSVEVGQGLDTQYF. CDR3 DNA sequence: TGCAGCGTTGAAGTGGGACAGGGTCTTGATACGCAGTATTTT. The V call is TRBV29-1, the J call TRBJ2-3; 9 positions match TRBD1. Per germline, CDR1 SQVTM and CDR2 ANQGSEA. This CDR3 has 14 amino acids. The ends lost 1 base at V and 6 bases at J; junction bases unmatched: 5.

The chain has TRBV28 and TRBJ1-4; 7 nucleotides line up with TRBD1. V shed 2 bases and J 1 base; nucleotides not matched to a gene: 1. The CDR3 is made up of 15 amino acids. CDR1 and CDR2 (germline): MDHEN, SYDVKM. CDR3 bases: TGTGCCAGCAGTTTAGACAGGGAAACTAATGAAAAACTGTTTTTT. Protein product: CASSLDRETNEKLFF.

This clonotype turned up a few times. CDR3 sequence reads: CASSWGDRDNEQYF. In nucleotides, the CDR3 is TGTGCCAGCAGTTGGGGGGACAGGGATAACGAGCAGTACTTC. The rearrangement uses TRBV28 and TRBJ2-7; 9 positions agree with TRBD1. V shed 4 bases and J 5 bases; nucleotides not matched to a gene: 6. Germline loops: CDR1 MDHEN, CDR2 SYDVKM. This CDR3 region has 14 residues.

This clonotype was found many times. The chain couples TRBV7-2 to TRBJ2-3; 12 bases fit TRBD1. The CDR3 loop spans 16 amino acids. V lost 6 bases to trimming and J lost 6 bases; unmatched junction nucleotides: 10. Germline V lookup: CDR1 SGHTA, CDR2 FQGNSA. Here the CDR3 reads CASSLMGQGAMDTQYF. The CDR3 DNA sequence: TGTGCCAGCAGTCTTATGGGACAGGGGGCGATGGATACGCAGTATTTT. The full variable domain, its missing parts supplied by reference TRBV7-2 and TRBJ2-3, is GAGVSQSPSNKVTEKGKDVELRCDPISGHTALYWYRQSLGQGLEFLIYFQGNSAPDKSGLPSDRFSAERTGGSVSTLTIQRTQQEDSAVYLCASSLMGQGAMDTQYFGPGTRLTVL.

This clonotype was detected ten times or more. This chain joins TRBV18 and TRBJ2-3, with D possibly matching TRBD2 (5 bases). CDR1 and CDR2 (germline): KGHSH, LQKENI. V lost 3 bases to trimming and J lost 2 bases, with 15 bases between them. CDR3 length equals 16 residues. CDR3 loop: CASSPRQRRLTDTQYF. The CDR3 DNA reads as TGTGCCAGCTCACCTCGCCAGCGGAGACTCACAGATACGCAGTATTTT.

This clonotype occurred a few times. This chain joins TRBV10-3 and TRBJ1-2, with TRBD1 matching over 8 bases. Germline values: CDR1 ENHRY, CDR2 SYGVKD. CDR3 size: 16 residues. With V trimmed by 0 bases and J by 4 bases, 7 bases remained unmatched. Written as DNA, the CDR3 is TGTGCCATCAGTGAGTCGGCAGGGGGCGGCGGCTATGGCTACACCTTC. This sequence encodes CAISESAGGGGYGYTF.

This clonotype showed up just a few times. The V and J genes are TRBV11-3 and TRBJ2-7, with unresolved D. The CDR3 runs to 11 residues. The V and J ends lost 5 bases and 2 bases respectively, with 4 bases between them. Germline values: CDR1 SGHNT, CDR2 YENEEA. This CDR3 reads CASSVTYEQYF. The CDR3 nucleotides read TGTGCCAGCAGCGTCACCTACGAGCAGTACTTC.

The CDR3 DNA reads TGTGCCACCACGCGGCCTGAGTCATACGAGCAGTACTTC. The encoded protein is CATTRPESYEQYF. V usage is TRBV6-1 and J usage is TRBJ2-7; D call uncertain. The CDR3 extends over 13 amino acids. Trimming stripped 10 bases from V and 4 bases from J, with 17 bases between. Germline V lookup: CDR1 MNHNS, CDR2 SASEGT.

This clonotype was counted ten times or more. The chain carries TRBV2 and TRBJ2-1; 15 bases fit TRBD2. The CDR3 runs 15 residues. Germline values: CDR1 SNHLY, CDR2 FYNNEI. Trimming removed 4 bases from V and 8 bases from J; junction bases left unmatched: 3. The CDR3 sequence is CASSGGLAGGYEQFF. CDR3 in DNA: TGTGCCAGCAGTGGAGGACTAGCGGGAGGGTATGAGCAGTTCTTC.

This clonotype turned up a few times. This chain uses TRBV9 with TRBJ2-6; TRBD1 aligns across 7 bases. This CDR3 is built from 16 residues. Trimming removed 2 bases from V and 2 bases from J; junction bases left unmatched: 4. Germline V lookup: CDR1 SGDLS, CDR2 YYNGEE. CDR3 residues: CASSVATGAGANVLTF. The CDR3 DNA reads TGTGCCAGCAGCGTGGCTACAGGGGCTGGGGCCAACGTCCTGACTTTC.

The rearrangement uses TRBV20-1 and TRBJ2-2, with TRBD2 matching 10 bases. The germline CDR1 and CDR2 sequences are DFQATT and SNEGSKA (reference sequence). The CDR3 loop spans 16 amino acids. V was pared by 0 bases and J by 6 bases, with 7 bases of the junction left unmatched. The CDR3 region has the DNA TGCAGTGCTAGAGATCCGGCTAGCGGGAGACCCGGGGAGCTGTTTTTT. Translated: CSARDPASGRPGELFF.

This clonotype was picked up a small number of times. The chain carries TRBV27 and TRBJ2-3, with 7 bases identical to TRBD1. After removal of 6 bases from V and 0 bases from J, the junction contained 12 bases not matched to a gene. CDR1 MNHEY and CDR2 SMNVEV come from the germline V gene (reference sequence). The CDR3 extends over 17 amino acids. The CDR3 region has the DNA TGTGCCAGCAGCCGAAGGAGAGACAGGGTGAGCACAGATACGCAGTATTTT. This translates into CASSRRRDRVSTDTQYF.

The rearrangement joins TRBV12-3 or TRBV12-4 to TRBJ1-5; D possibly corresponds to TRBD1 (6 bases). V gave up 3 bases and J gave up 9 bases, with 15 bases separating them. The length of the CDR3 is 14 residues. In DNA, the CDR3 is TGTGCCAGCAGTTTTGAGGACAGCCGAAGGCCCCAGCATTTT. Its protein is CASSFEDSRRPQHF.

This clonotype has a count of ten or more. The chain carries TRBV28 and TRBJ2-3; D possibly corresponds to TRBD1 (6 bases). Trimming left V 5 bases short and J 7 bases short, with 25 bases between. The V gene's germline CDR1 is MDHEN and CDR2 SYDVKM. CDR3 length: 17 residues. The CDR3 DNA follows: TGTGCCAGCAGTCCCGGGGACAAGGCCCGTCGTGGGCATACGCAGTATTTT. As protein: CASSPGDKARRGHTQYF. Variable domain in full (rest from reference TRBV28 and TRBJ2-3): DVKVTQSSRYLVKRTGEKVFLECVQDMDHENMFWYRQDPGLGLRLIYFSYDVKMKEKGDIPEGYSVSREKKERFSLILESASTNQTSMYLCASSPGDKARRGHTQYFGPGTRLTVL.

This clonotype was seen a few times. The CDR3 nucleotides read TGCAGTGCTATGGGGGAACTAGCGGGAGGGTGGAACGAGCAGTACTTC. Translated: CSAMGELAGGWNEQYF. The V call is TRBV20-1, the J call TRBJ2-7, with TRBD2 identical over 13 bases. V lost 4 bases, J lost 5 bases, and 11 bases stayed unmatched. Germline CDR1 DFQATT, CDR2 SNEGSKA (reference sequence). The CDR3 sequence is 16 residues long.

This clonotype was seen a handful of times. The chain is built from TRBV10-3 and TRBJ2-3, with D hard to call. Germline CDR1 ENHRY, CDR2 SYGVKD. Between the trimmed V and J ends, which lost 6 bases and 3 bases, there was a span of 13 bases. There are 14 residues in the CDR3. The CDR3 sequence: CAIRLTEITDTQYF. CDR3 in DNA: TGTGCCATCAGGCTCACCGAAATAACAGATACGCAGTATTTT.

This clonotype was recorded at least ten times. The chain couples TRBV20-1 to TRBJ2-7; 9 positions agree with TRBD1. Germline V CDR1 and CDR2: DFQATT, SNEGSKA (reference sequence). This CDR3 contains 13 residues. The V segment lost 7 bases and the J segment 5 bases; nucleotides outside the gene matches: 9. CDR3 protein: CSGSGTGYHEQYF. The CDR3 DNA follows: TGCAGTGGTTCCGGGACAGGGTATCACGAGCAGTACTTC.

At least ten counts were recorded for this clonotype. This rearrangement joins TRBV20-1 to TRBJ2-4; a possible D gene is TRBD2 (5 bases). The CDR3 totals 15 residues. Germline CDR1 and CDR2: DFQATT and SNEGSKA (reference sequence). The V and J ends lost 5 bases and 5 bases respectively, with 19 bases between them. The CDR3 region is CSAGAVGLSENIQYF. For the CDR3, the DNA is TGCAGTGCTGGCGCCGTAGGACTCTCTGAAAACATTCAGTACTTC.

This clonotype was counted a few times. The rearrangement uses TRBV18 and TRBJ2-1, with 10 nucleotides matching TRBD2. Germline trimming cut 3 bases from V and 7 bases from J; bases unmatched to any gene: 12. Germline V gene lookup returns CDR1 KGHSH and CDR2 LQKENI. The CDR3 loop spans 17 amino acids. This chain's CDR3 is CASSPRILAGPGNEQFF. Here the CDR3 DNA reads TGTGCCAGCTCACCCCGAATACTAGCGGGACCGGGGAATGAGCAGTTCTTC. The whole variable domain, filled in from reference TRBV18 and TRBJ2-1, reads NAGVMQNPRHLVRRRGQEARLRCSPMKGHSHVYWYRQLPEEGLKFMVYLQKENIIDESGMPKERFSAEFPKEGPSILRIQQVVRGDSAAYFCASSPRILAGPGNEQFFGPGTRLTVL.

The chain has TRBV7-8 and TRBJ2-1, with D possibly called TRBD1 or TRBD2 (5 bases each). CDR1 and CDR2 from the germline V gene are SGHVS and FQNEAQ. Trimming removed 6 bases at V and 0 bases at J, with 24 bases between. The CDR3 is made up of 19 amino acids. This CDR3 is CASRKGRVGASRSYNEQFF. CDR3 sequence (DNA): TGTGCCAGCAGAAAAGGGCGGGTTGGGGCCTCCCGCTCCTACAATGAGCAGTTCTTC.

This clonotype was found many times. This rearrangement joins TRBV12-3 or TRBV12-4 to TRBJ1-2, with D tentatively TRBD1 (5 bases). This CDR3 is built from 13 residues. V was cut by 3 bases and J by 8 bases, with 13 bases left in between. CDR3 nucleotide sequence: TGTGCCAGCAGTTTTTCGGGGGTAGGAGGCTACACCTTC. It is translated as CASSFSGVGGYTF.

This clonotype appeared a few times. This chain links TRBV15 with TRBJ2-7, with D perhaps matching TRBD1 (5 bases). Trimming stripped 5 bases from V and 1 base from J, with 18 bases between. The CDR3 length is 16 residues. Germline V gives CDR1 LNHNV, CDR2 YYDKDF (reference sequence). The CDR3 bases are TGTGCCACCAGCGCGTGGGGCCGCTCTTTTTCCTACGAGCAGTACTTC. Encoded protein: CATSAWGRSFSYEQYF.

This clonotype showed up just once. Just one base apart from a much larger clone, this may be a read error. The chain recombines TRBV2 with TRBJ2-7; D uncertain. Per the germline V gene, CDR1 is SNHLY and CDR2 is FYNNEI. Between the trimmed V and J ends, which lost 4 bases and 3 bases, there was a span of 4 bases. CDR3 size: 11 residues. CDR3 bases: TGTGCCAGCAGTGGGCACTACGAGCAGTACTTC. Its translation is CASSGHYEQYF.